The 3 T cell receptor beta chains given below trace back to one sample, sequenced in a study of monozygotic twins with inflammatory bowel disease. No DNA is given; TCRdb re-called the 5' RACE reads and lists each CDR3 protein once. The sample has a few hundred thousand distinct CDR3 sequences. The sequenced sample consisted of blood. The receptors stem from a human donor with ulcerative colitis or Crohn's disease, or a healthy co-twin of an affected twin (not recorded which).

The CDR3 reads CASSLASGEYNEQFF. The J gene is TRBJ2-1, the V gene TRBV7-8; the D gene TCRdb calls, TRBD1, cannot be checked with no DNA. Germline V gene sequence: CDR1 SGHVS, CDR2 FQNEAQ. The CDR3 length is 15 residues.

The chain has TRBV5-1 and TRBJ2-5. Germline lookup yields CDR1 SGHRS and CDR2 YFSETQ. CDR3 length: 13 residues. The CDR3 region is CASSRSTGETQYF.

CDR3 sequence reads: CASSYFRSAGELFF. The chain recombines TRBV6-2 or TRBV6-3 with TRBJ2-2. This CDR3 spans 14 amino acids. CDR1 is MNHEY, CDR2 SVGEGT, per germline.